This TCR beta chain was sequenced for a study of blood T cell repertoires in COVID-19. Study details: Samples representing acute and convalescent COVID-19 were sourced from the United States, Italy and Spain.

Germline V CDR1 and CDR2: SGDLS, YYNGEE. The ends lost 3 bases at V and 2 bases at J; junction bases unmatched: 9. The CDR3 covers 16 residues. Source study methods: From reference gene primer amplification, estimates of nucleated cell counts were derived. Sequenced by immunoSEQ multiplex PCR; TCRdb stores in-frame clones only, minus some. The V and J calls and clone size come from that table; D and trimming were worked out from the DNA. The repertoire holds 50,000 or so clones, about nine tenths seen once, with 6.5% in the top ten. This chain joins TRBV9 and TRBJ2-3; 7 nucleotides agree with TRBD2. The sequence was obtained from a man aged 50-60 years with active COVID-19. Material for sequencing was peripheral blood. The CDR3 here is CASSALTSSSTDTQYF. The CDR3 nucleotides are TGTGCCAGCAGCGCGTTGACTAGCTCGTCCACAGATACGCAGTATTTT.